This T cell receptor (beta chain) emerged from a study of identical twins. Study outcomes and limitations: While abundant cord blood beta clonotypes carried fewer insertions, memory repertoires showed no such pattern. Rather than following the same donors, the conclusions depended on cross-sectional statistical analysis.

All of the donors were Caucasians in good health. Looked up from germline, CDR1 is SGHRS and CDR2 is YFSETQ. V was pared by 0 bases and J by 5 bases, with 14 bases between. This CDR3 spans 15 amino acids. Only a few counts were recorded for this clonotype. Its matching antigen is unknown. One entry per CDR3 protein, called by TCRdb with MiXCR from the 5' RACE reads. The data hold approximately 690,000 distinct CDR3 sequences, with around 6% observed a single time. This receptor was obtained from a man aged 18 to 29 in good health. Sequenced sample: naive T cells sorted from blood. The V gene is TRBV5-1, the J gene TRBJ2-5; no definite D call. For the CDR3, the DNA is TGCGCCAGCAGCTTGGCCCCCCCGGAGATTGAGACCCAGTACTTC. Protein sequence: CASSLAPPEIETQYF.